This TCR beta chain was sequenced for a study of technical replicates of blood from several donors. Profiling relied on immunoSEQ multiplex PCR, and the TCRdb table lists in-frame clones only, not all of them. This sample has 80,000 to 95,000 clones, with just over 95% found just once. Per germline, CDR1 SGHDN and CDR2 FVKESK. V lost 4 bases and J lost 5; bases outside the gene matches: 10. The CDR3 has 15 residues. Input material: T cells isolated from PBMCs. This sequence joins TRBV14 and TRBJ2-7; 8 positions agree with TRBD2. The source is a human donor in good health. CDR3 amino acids: CASSRPSGLVHEQYF. In DNA, the CDR3 is TGTGCCAGCAGCCGTCCTAGCGGGCTGGTCCACGAGCAGTACTTC.